A selection of T cell receptor beta chains follows, all from one sample in a study of T cell changes during pregnancy in multiple sclerosis. Using immunoSEQ multiplex PCR, the repertoire was profiled, and TCRdb retains in-frame clones only, with some absent. Of 20,000 to 25,000 clones listed, approximately 90% were seen once; the top ten hold 6% to 8.5%. Source: CD8+ T cells from peripheral blood mononuclear cells, taken in the first trimester of pregnancy. Every receptor here comes from a female donor with multiple sclerosis, enrolled in a pregnancy study. Both conserved end residues are part of each CDR3. A D gene is named only where the DNA matches it firmly. Not every row has a clone size; where given, it reads once, few, many or a size class.

>TRBD2|TRBV19|-|TRBJ2-2
CASSIVGLAGGTGELFF
TGTGCCAGTAGTATAGTCGGACTAGCGGGAGGGACCGGGGAGCTGTTTTTT
>TRBD2|TRBV4-1|few|TRBJ2-7
CASSQEITSGRPDSYEQYF
TGCGCCAGCAGCCAAGAGATAACTAGCGGGAGGCCCGACTCCTACGAGCAGTACTTC
>-|TRBV7-9|medium-sized|TRBJ2-7
CASSSDSRVIEQYF
TGTGCCAGCAGCTCGGACAGTAGGGTAATCGAGCAGTACTTC
>-|TRBV13|-|TRBJ2-7
CASSLGGVGSYEQYF
TGTGCCAGCAGCTTAGGAGGGGTTGGCTCCTACGAGCAGTACTTC
>-|TRBV7-2|-|TRBJ2-3
CASSPPLSDTQYF
TGTGCCAGCAGCCCTCCTTTGTCAGATACGCAGTATTTT
>TRBD1|TRBV10-2|-|TRBJ1-5
CASSGTGKTDYYSNQPQHF
TGCGCCAGCAGTGGGACAGGGAAGACTGATTATTATAGCAATCAGCCCCAGCATTTT
>TRBD2|TRBV25-1|-|TRBJ2-7
CASSEPTSARGDEQYF
TGTGCCAGCAGTGAACCGACTAGCGCGAGGGGGGACGAGCAGTACTTC
>-|TRBV2|-|TRBJ2-7
CASSISGSYEQYF
TGTGCCAGCTCTATTTCAGGCTCCTACGAGCAGTACTTC
>-|TRBV10-3|-|TRBJ2-7
CAISESSHPIYEQYF
TGTGCCATCAGTGAGAGCTCTCATCCCATATACGAGCAGTACTTC
>-|TRBV19|-|TRBJ2-3
CASSTVTAADTQYF
TGTGCCAGTAGCACGGTTACGGCGGCAGATACGCAGTATTTT
>TRBD1|TRBV19|-|TRBJ2-1
CASSRTGRRVHSYNEQFF
TGTGCCAGTAGTAGGACAGGGAGGAGGGTCCACTCCTACAATGAGCAGTTCTTC
>TRBD1|TRBV5-1|few|TRBJ1-1
CASSLTGGGTEAFF
TGCGCCAGCAGCCTGACAGGGGGCGGGACTGAAGCTTTCTTT
>-|TRBV5-4|-|TRBJ2-1
CASSFQVYNEQFF
TGTGCCAGCAGCTTCCAGGTTTACAATGAGCAGTTCTTC
>-|TRBV7-9|-|TRBJ1-4
CASSVRDITTNEKLFF
TGTGCCAGCAGCGTCCGGGACATAACAACTAATGAAAAACTGTTTTTT
>TRBD1|TRBV25-1|medium-sized|TRBJ1-1
CATIQMTGPNTEAFF
TGTGCCACTATACAAATGACAGGGCCAAACACTGAAGCTTTCTTT
>TRBD1|TRBV13|-|TRBJ2-7
CASSLGRGQTYEQYF
TGTGCCAGCAGCTTAGGAAGGGGGCAAACCTACGAGCAGTACTTC
>TRBD2|TRBV7-3|-|TRBJ2-1
CASSLAGGRGNEQFF
TGTGCCAGCAGCTTAGCGGGAGGCCGTGGCAATGAGCAGTTCTTC